What follows are 18 T cell receptor beta chains derived from one specimen sequenced in a study of beta chain features in type 1 diabetes. Regarding the study as a whole: When Type 1 diabetes patients were examined, their TCRB CDR3s proved moderately but significantly shorter in all four CD4+ subsets.

Their cognate antigens are unknown. Sequenced material consisted of expressed TCRB transcripts (all of the isolated RNA was reverse transcribed). Sequenced by immunoSEQ multiplex PCR; TCRdb stores in-frame clones only, minus some. The sample yields approximately 360,000 clones, roughly an eighth seen once. The specimen sequenced was naive CD4+ T cells from blood. The receptors originated from a woman in her late teens or twenties with type 1 diabetes.

The chain links TRBV13 to TRBJ1-1; D not certain. Trimming pared 5 bases from V and 0 bases from J, leaving 16 bases between. Germline assignment: CDR1 PRHDT and CDR2 FYEKMQ (reference sequence). CDR3 size: 16 residues. The DNA for the CDR3 is TGTGCCAGCAGCCCCGCCGCGGTCCGGATGAACACTGAAGCTTTCTTT. This gives the protein CASSPAAVRMNTEAFF.

The chain carries TRBV10-3 and TRBJ1-1, with D tentatively TRBD1 (5 bases). Germline V gene sequence: CDR1 ENHRY, CDR2 SYGVKD. The CDR3 length is 13 residues. The V gene lost 7 bases and the J gene lost 3 bases, with 12 bases spanning the gap. As DNA, the CDR3 is TGTGCCATCAATAGGGGCGATGACACTGAAGCTTTCTTT. Translating it yields CAINRGDDTEAFF.

V and J are TRBV5-8 and TRBJ1-5; D possibly corresponds to TRBD1 (5 bases). V was trimmed by 1 base and J by 6 bases, leaving 17 bases between them. Germline values: CDR1 SGHTS, CDR2 YDEGEE. The CDR3 is made up of 16 amino acids. CDR3 sequence (DNA): TGTGCCAGCAGCTTGTTGGCCGGGGGGAATGGTCAGCCCCAGCATTTT. Protein: CASSLLAGGNGQPQHF.

This clone occurred a few times. This chain joins TRBV11-3 and TRBJ2-2; 7 bases line up with TRBD1. Germline CDR1 SGHNT, CDR2 YENEEA. The CDR3 spans 13 residues. V shed 3 bases and J 5 bases; nucleotides not matched to a gene: 0. CDR3 DNA sequence: TGTGCCAGCAGCTTCAGGGGGACCGGGGAGCTGTTTTTT. This codes for CASSFRGTGELFF.

This clone was recorded once. The chain carries TRBV7-9 and TRBJ2-5; D possibly corresponds to TRBD1 (5 bases). Germline loops: CDR1 SEHNR, CDR2 FQNEAQ (reference sequence). This CDR3 is built from 14 residues. V lost 3 bases, J lost 1 base, and 9 bases lay in between. This CDR3 reads CASSLDTSQETQYF. In DNA form, the CDR3 reads TGTGCCAGCAGCTTGGACACATCCCAAGAGACCCAGTACTTC.

The rearrangement joins TRBV2 to TRBJ2-7; 9 bases match TRBD1. Trimming cost V 7 bases and J 1 base; bases outside gene matches: 5. The CDR3 runs to 14 residues. CDR1 is SNHLY, CDR2 FYNNEI, per germline. CDR3 coding DNA: TGTGCCAGCAATGGACAGGGGCTTTCCTACGAGCAGTACTTC. Protein product: CASNGQGLSYEQYF.

The J gene is TRBJ2-1, the V gene TRBV5-1; 9 bases are a match to TRBD1. Germline V gives CDR1 SGHRS, CDR2 YFSETQ. The CDR3 runs to 16 residues. Germline trimming cut 2 bases from V and 2 bases from J; bases unmatched to any gene: 5. The CDR3 protein is CASSLATGGTYNEQFF. CDR3 DNA: TGCGCCAGCAGCTTAGCGACAGGGGGAACCTACAATGAGCAGTTCTTC.

J is TRBJ2-7 and V is TRBV7-2, with 8 bases lining up with TRBD1. CDR1 is SGHTA and CDR2 is FQGNSA in the germline V gene. CDR3 length equals 15 residues. With 2 bases clipped from V and 3 bases from J, the junction kept 6 bases outside the gene matches. The CDR3 here is CASSLFRTGNYEQYF. The CDR3 region has the DNA TGTGCCAGCAGCTTATTCCGGACAGGGAACTACGAGCAGTACTTC.

This clone was seen only a few times. The chain employs TRBV4-1 and TRBJ2-5; TRBD2 might be the D (6 bases). Germline CDR1 reads MGHRA; CDR2 reads YSYEKL. The CDR3 is 14 amino acids. The V and J ends lost 1 base and 4 bases respectively, with 10 bases between them. CDR3 bases: TGCGCCAGCAGCCAAGCCGGGACTCCAGAGACCCAGTACTTC. This codes for CASSQAGTPETQYF.

The rearrangement joins TRBV6-6 to TRBJ1-5; the D is unclear. CDR1 MNHNY and CDR2 SVGAGI come from the germline V gene (reference sequence). The V end was cut by 7 bases, the J end by 6 bases, with 16 bases between. This CDR3 has 14 amino acids. The CDR3 DNA is TGTGCCAGCACTTCGGGAGGACGGCCTCAGCCCCAGCATTTT. Protein sequence: CASTSGGRPQPQHF.

The gene calls are TRBV28 and TRBJ2-7; maybe TRBD2 (5 bases). Trimming took 2 bases from V and 6 from J, leaving 8 bases between them. The CDR3 spans 12 residues. CDR1 is MDHEN, CDR2 SYDVKM, per germline. The CDR3 here is CASSLRTVEQYF. As DNA, the CDR3 is TGTGCCAGCAGTTTACGGACTGTCGAGCAGTACTTC.

This clone showed up just a few times. This chain links TRBV9 with TRBJ2-7; 14 positions agree with TRBD2. CDR3 length equals 16 residues. The V gene's germline CDR1 is SGDLS and CDR2 YYNGEE. The trim removed 4 bases at V and 5 bases at J, leaving 8 bases unmatched. CDR3: CASSIGTSGGPDEQYF. CDR3 sequence (DNA): TGTGCCAGCAGCATAGGGACTAGCGGGGGACCGGACGAGCAGTACTTC.

This clone was seen only a few times. The V call is TRBV9, the J call TRBJ2-5; D perhaps matches TRBD2 (7 bases). Germline V gene sequence: CDR1 SGDLS, CDR2 YYNGEE. Trimming cost V 0 bases and J 1 base, with 13 bases left between them. There are 16 residues in the CDR3. The CDR3: CASSVGSGGAQETQYF. CDR3 DNA sequence: TGTGCCAGCAGCGTAGGGAGTGGGGGGGCCCAAGAGACCCAGTACTTC.

The gene calls are TRBV5-1 and TRBJ2-1; possible D gene TRBD2, 5 bases. The V end was cut by 4 bases, the J end by 0 bases, with 14 bases between. The CDR3 has 16 residues. Per germline, CDR1 SGHRS and CDR2 YFSETQ. The CDR3 DNA reads as TGCGCCAGCAGCCCAATTTCGGGAAGCTCCTACAATGAGCAGTTCTTC. Translated, it gives CASSPISGSSYNEQFF.

This clone was seen only a few times. V is TRBV6-6 and J is TRBJ2-7; 7 bases map to TRBD1. CDR1 and CDR2 (germline): MNHNY, SVGAGI (reference sequence). The junction had 4 bases not matched to a gene; V was cut back by 2 bases and J by 6 bases. The CDR3 is 13 residues long. The CDR3 DNA sequence: TGTGCCAGCAGTTACAGTGCAGGGGGCGAGCAGTACTTC. Translating it yields CASSYSAGGEQYF.

This clone was seen just once. The rearrangement uses TRBV14 and TRBJ1-5; D uncertain. Germline loops: CDR1 SGHDN, CDR2 FVKESK. The CDR3 has 13 residues. V dropped 5 bases and J dropped 0 bases, with 5 bases sitting between them. The CDR3 DNA reads TGTGCCAGCAGCACAAATAGCAATCAGCCCCAGCATTTT. The encoded protein is CASSTNSNQPQHF.

This sequence joins TRBV19 and TRBJ2-1, with 12 positions matching TRBD2. CDR1 and CDR2 from the germline V gene are LNHDA and SQIVND (reference sequence). The V segment lost 3 bases and the J segment 10 bases; nucleotides outside the gene matches: 10. The CDR3 runs to 16 residues. The CDR3 DNA is TGTGCCAGTAGTATCATAGGAGGGACTAGCGGGCCAGAGCAGTTCTTC. It is translated as CASSIIGGTSGPEQFF.

This clone was counted only a few times. The chain recombines TRBV5-1 with TRBJ2-5; TRBD2 aligns across 8 bases. Germline CDR1 SGHRS, CDR2 YFSETQ. V shed 4 bases and J 7 bases; nucleotides not matched to a gene: 12. The CDR3 contains 15 residues. CDR3 region: CASSRQREPEGTQYF. The CDR3 coding sequence is TGCGCCAGCAGCCGCCAGCGGGAGCCAGAAGGGACCCAGTACTTC.